This T cell receptor beta chain was obtained from a study of spatial heterogeneity in lung cancer. This clonotype was seen a handful of times. What it binds is unknown. General study results and limits: How many expanded intratumoral alpha and beta TCRs were present tracked the tumor mutation count, which was a count of nonsynonymous mutations.

J gave up 4 bases and V 5 bases, and 7 bases lay outside the gene matches. Looked up from germline, CDR1 is SEHNR and CDR2 is FQNEAQ (reference sequence). This CDR3 has 15 amino acids. The time point was: sample taken at primary tumor resection. The donor population consisted of some 72 patients with untreated, early-stage non-small cell lung cancer. Tumor, nontumor lung or frozen PBMC supplied whole RNA that was sequenced unsorted. TCRdb reprocessed the 5' RACE reads with MiXCR, giving one entry per CDR3 protein. The sample lists about 100,000 distinct CDR3 sequences; roughly 4.5% were seen once. This receptor was obtained from a male donor with early-stage non-small cell lung cancer. Material: lung tumor tissue, obtained at surgery. The chain combines TRBV7-9 with TRBJ2-3; TRBD2 aligns across 9 bases. DNA for the CDR3: TGTGCCAGCAGCAGTAGCGGGAGAGGTGCAGATACGCAGTATTTT. This codes for CASSSSGRGADTQYF.